This T cell receptor beta chain came from a study of blood T cell repertoires in COVID-19 (dated by TCRdb to the early 2020s). Study-wide context: Samples covering the acute and convalescent phases of COVID-19 were provided by collaborators in the United States, Italy and Spain. The prospective study material was composed of cDNA or gDNA derived from T cells, B-cell-depleted T cells, or PBMCs. Subjects who had been exposed to COVID-19, were actively infected with it, or had recovered from it provided the deeply sampled blood TCRbeta repertoires that made up the dataset. The repertoires were released in a freely available public database meant as a resource for research on the immune response to SARS-CoV-2. Samples came from the ongoing ImmuneRACE study (first 160 participants) plus 1,254 subjects from 6 global collaborators. Sample metadata almost always included a de-identified subject ID, COVID-19 status, age in years and sex. HLA class I and class II types, where available, came from metadata supplied by the sample provider rather than from assay-based typing. General conclusions and limits of the study: The amount of clinical and demographic metadata varied by source and participant and was provided uncurated.

Trimming takes 1 base off V and 4 bases off J; junction bases not matched to a gene: 3. The germline V gene yields LGHNA for CDR1 and YNFKEQ for CDR2. The CDR3 covers 15 residues, taking in both the cysteine and the phenylalanine. Just the 45-base CDR3 DNA is kept, in frame starting at base 1. As concerns this clone: Its antigen target is currently unknown. No base-level quality is on record; no much larger clone is a single base apart.

Participants in the prospective study were enrolled through a virtual design, were aged roughly 18 to 100 years, and lived in roughly 25 United States geographic areas. Cohort assignment in the prospective study relied on participant-reported clinical history from a screening survey and a study questionnaire. Recovered participants in ImmuneRACE Cohort 3 were defined as having two consecutive negative NP/OP PCR tests, clearance from a healthcare professional, or resolution of symptoms. In the prospective study, whole blood, serum and a nasopharyngeal or oropharyngeal swab were collected from each participant by mobile phlebotomists. Over a roughly two-month period, participants in the prospective study had the option of providing additional blood draws and questionnaires. Prospective study blood samples were shipped either frozen or at room temperature before DNA extraction. The immunoSEQ Assay, a bias-controlled multiplex PCR, was used to amplify TCRbeta CDR3 regions from genomic DNA. Concerning the study's data processing: Within the assay, amplification of reference gene primers was used to estimate how many nucleated cells each sample contained. Sequence reads were collapsed and filtered to measure the absolute abundance of every unique TCRbeta CDR3 rearrangement. For each sample, productive Simpson clonality was calculated as the square root of Simpson's diversity index over productive rearrangements. Here the immuneACCESS table is served through TCRdb, limited to in-frame sequences with V and J called. Missing clones are a known gap in these copies; in checked studies unresolved V genes cover under half, and the rest lacks a known reason. V and J calls and clone size come straight from that table; D and trimming were deduced from the DNA. The sample records 300,000 to 350,000 clones, over 75% of which are singletons. The top ten clonotypes cover around 2.1% of the sample.

The chain joins TRBV4-2 to TRBJ1-1; TRBD1 fits 10 bases in the junction. The clonotype comes from a man under 40 who had recovered from COVID-19. Sample: PBMCs or T cells enriched from blood (not recorded which). CDR3 reads: CASSQGQGAATEAFF. The sequenced DNA is TGTGCCAGCAGCCAAGGACAGGGGGCAGCCACTGAAGCTTTCTTT.